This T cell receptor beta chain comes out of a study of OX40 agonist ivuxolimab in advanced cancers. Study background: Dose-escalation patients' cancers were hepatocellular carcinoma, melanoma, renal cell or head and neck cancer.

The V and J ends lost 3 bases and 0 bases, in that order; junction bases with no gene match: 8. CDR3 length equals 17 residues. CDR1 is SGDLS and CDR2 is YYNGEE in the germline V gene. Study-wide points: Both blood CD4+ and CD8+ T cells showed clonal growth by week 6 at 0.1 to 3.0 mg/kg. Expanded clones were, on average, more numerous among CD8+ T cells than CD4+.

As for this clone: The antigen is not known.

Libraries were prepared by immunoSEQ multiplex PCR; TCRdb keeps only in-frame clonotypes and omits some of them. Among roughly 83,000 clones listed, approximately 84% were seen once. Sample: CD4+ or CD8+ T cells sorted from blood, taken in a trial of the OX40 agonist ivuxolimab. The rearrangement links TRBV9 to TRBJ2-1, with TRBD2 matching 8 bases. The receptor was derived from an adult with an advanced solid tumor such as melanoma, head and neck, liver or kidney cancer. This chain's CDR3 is CASSAKPTSGSYNEQFF. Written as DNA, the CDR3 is TGTGCCAGCAGCGCCAAACCTACTAGCGGCTCCTACAATGAGCAGTTCTTC.